One and the same sample provided the 2 T cell receptor beta chains below, sequenced in a study of T-cell reconstitution after alpha-beta-depleted transplantation in children. The TCRbeta library was prepared with unique molecular identifiers. MiXCR was run by TCRdb on the PCR reads, yielding one entry per CDR3 protein. This table holds just over 950,000 distinct CDR3 sequences, about 30% found once. The material was PBMCs, mostly from graft donor cells, obtained 360 days after TCRalphabeta/CD19-depleted stem cell transplant. The receptor source for this set is a boy under two years old who had a stem cell transplant for SCID, so the T cells may come from the graft donor.

The J gene is TRBJ2-3, the V gene TRBV6-5; D unclear. CDR3 length: 15 residues. The ends were cut back, 0 bases at V and 0 bases at J, with 7 bases in the middle. Germline CDR1 and CDR2: MNHEY and SVGAGI. The CDR3 sequence is CASSYSETSTDTQYF. The CDR3 DNA reads as TGTGCCAGCAGTTACTCGGAGACTAGCACAGATACGCAGTATTTT.

Many counts were recorded for this clonotype. J is TRBJ2-2 and V is TRBV7-3, with D unclear. The germline V gene has CDR1 SGHTA and CDR2 FQGTGA. The V end was cut by 4 bases, the J end by 6 bases, with 6 bases between. The CDR3 is 12 residues long. The CDR3 loop reads CASSSQAGELFF. CDR3 nucleotides: TGTGCCAGCAGCTCCCAAGCCGGGGAGCTGTTTTTT.